This T cell receptor (beta chain) was profiled in a study of Ad26.COV2.S vaccination and SARS-CoV-2 variants. Germline loops: CDR1 LGHDT, CDR2 YNNKEL (reference sequence). The CDR3 covers 14 residues. V shed 3 bases and J shed 4 bases, with 10 bases lying between them. The treatment denotes: roughly 20 received Ad26.COV2.S at low or high dose, single or two shots; 5 received placebo; per-sample allocation not given. Samples were taken on day 63 after the first vaccine or placebo injection. The repertoire was sequenced with immunoSEQ multiplex PCR; TCRdb's copy has only in-frame clones and lacks some. The sample has about 280,000 clones, 80% to 90% seen once.

This sample comprised peripheral blood, obtained in a trial of Ad26.COV2.S vaccine versus placebo. This clonotype was sampled from a person between 18 and 65 years old who received the Ad26.COV2.S COVID-19 vaccine or a placebo. The chain joins TRBV3-1 (or the pseudogene TRBV3-2) to TRBJ1-3, with D hard to call. CDR3 loop: CASSHGVQGNTIYF. The CDR3 bases are TGTGCCAGCAGCCATGGAGTTCAAGGAAACACCATATATTTT.